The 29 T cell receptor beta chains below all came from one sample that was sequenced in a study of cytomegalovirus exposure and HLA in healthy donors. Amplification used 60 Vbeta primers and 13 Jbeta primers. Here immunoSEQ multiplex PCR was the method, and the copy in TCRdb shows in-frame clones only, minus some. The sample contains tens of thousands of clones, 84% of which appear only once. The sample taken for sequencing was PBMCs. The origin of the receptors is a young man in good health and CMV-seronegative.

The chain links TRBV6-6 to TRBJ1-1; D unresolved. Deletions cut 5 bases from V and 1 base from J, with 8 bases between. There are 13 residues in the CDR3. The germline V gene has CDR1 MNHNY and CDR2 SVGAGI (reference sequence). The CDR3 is CASSPRRNTEAFF. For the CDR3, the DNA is TGTGCCAGCAGTCCGCGGCGGAACACTGAAGCTTTCTTT.

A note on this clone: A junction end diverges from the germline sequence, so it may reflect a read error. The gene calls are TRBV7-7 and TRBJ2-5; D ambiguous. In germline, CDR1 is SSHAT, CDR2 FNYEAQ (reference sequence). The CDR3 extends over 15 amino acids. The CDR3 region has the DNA TGTGCTAGCAGCTCCAAACCGCTAGGTCAGGAGACCCAGTACTTC. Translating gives CASSSKPLGQETQYF.

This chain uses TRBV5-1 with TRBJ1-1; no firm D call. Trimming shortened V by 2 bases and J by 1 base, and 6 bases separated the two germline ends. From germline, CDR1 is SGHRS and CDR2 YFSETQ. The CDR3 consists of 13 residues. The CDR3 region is CASSFSQNTEAFF. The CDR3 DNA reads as TGCGCCAGCAGCTTCTCACAGAACACTGAAGCTTTCTTT.

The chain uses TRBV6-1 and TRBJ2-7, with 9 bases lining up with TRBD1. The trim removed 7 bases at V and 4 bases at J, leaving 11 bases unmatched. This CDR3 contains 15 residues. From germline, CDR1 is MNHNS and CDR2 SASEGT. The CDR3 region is CASIPLRQGGYEQYF. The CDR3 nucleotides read TGTGCCAGCATACCCCTTCGACAGGGGGGGTACGAGCAGTACTTC.

CDR3 in DNA: TGTGCCAGTAGTCTGGACAGGAGGGGCACTGAAGCTTTCTTT. This sequence encodes CASSLDRRGTEAFF. The gene calls are TRBV19 and TRBJ1-1, with TRBD1 identical over 7 bases. Germline V gene data show CDR1 as LNHDA and CDR2 as SQIVND (reference sequence). This CDR3 has 14 amino acids. With V trimmed by 5 bases and J by 4 bases, 7 bases remained unmatched.

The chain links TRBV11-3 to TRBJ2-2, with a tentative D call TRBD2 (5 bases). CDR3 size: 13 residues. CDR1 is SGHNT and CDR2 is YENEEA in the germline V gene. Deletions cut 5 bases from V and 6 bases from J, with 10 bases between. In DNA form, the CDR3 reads TGTGCCAGCAGCCAAGCGGTGGCCGGGGAGCTGTTTTTT. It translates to CASSQAVAGELFF. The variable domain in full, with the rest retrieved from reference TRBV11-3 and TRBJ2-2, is EAGVVQSPRYKIIEKKQPVAFWCNPISGHNTLYWYLQNLGQGPELLIRYENEEAVDDSQLPKDRFSAERLKGVDSTLKIQPAELGDSAVYLCASSQAVAGELFFGEGSRLTVL.

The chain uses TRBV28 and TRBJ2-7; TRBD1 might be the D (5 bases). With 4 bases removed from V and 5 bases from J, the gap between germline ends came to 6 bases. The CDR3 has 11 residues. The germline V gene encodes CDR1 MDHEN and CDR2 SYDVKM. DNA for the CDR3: TGTGCCAGCAGTTCCAGGGACGAGCAGTACTTC. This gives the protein CASSSRDEQYF.

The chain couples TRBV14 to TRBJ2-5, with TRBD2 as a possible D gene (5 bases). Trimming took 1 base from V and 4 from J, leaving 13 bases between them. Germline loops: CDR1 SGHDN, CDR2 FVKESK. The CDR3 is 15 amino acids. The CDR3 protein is CASSQGAEVLETQYF. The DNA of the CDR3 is TGTGCCAGCAGCCAAGGAGCGGAGGTCCTAGAGACCCAGTACTTC.

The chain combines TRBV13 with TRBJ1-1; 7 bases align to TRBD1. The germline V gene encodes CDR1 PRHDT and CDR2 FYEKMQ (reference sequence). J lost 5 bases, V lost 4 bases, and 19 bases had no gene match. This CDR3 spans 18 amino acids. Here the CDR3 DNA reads TGTGCCAGCAGCTCCCGACAGGGTAGGGTCGGGTCGGCGACTGAAGCTTTCTTT. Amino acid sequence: CASSSRQGRVGSATEAFF.

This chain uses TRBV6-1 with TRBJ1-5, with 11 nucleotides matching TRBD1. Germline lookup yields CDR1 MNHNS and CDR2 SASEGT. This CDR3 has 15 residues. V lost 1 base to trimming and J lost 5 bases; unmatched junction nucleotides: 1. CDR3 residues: CASSEGTGGDQPQHF. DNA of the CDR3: TGTGCCAGCAGTGAAGGGACAGGGGGCGATCAGCCCCAGCATTTT.

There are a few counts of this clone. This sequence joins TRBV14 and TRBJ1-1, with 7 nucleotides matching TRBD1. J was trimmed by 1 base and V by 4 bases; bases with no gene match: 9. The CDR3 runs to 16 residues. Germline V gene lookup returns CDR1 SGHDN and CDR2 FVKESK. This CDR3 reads CASSPLRGDWNTEAFF. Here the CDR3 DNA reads TGTGCCAGCAGCCCCCTCAGGGGGGACTGGAACACTGAAGCTTTCTTT.

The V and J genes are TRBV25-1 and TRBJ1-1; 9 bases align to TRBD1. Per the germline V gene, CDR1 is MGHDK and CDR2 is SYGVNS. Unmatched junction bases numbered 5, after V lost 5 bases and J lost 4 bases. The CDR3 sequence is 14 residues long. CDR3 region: CASSSAQGATEAFF. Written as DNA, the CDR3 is TGTGCCAGCAGTTCTGCACAGGGGGCCACTGAAGCTTTCTTT. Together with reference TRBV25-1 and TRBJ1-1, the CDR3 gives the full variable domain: EADIYQTPRYLVIGTGKKITLECSQTMGHDKMYWYQQDPGMELHLIHYSYGVNSTEKGDLSSESTVSRIRTEHFPLTLESARPSHTSQYLCASSSAQGATEAFFGQGTRLTVV.

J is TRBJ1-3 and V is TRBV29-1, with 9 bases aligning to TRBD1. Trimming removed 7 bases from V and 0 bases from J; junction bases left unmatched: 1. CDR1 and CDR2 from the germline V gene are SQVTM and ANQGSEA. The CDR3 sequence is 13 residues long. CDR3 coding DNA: TGCAGCGGGACAGGGGTCTCTGGAAACACCATATATTTT. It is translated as CSGTGVSGNTIYF.

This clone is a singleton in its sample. CDR3 loop: CASSPDRGIEPQHF. The CDR3 coding sequence is TGTGCCAGCTCCCCGGACCGGGGTATTGAGCCCCAGCATTTT. This chain joins TRBV18 and TRBJ1-5; D not resolved. V was clipped by 6 bases and J by 8 bases, with 17 bases between them. Germline loops: CDR1 KGHSH, CDR2 LQKENI. This CDR3 is 14 amino acids long.

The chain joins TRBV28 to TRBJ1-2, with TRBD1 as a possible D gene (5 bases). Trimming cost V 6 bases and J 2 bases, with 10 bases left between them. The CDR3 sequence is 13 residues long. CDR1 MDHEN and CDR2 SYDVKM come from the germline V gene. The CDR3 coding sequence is TGTGCCAGCAGCCCCGCAGGGAACTATGGCTACACCTTC. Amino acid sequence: CASSPAGNYGYTF.

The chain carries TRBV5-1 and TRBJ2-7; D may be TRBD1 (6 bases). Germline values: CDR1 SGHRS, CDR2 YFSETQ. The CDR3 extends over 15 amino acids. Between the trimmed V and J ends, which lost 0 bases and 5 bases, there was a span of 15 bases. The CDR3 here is CASSLEGRGGNEQYF. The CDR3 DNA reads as TGCGCCAGCAGCTTGGAGGGCAGGGGTGGCAACGAGCAGTACTTC.

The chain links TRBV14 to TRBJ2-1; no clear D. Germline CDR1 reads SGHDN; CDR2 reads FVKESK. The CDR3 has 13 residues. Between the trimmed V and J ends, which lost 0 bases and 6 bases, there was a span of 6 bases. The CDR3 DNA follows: TGTGCCAGCAGCCAAGATCGAGTCAATGAGCAGTTCTTC. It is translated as CASSQDRVNEQFF.

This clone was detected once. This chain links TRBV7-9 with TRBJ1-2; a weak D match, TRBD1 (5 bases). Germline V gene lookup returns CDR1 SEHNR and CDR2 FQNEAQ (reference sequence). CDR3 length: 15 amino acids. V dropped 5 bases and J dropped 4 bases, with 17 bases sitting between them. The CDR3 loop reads CASSPNLDGGYGYTF. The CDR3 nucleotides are TGTGCCAGCAGCCCTAACCTCGACGGGGGCTATGGCTACACCTTC.

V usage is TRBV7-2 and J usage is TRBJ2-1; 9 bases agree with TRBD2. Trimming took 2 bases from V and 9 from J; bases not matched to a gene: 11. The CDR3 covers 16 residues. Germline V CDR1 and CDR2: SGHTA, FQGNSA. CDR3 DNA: TGTGCCAGCAGCTTAAGGGGCGGGAGGGCCCTCGGTGAGCAGTTCTTC. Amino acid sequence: CASSLRGGRALGEQFF.

The CDR3 is CASSQEKVKQGLHTGELFF. DNA of the CDR3: TGCGCCAGCAGCCAAGAGAAGGTTAAGCAGGGCCTACACACCGGGGAGCTGTTTTTT. V and J are TRBV4-1 and TRBJ2-2; perhaps TRBD1 as D (5 bases). V lost 0 bases to trimming and J lost 3 bases, with 20 bases between them. Germline assignment: CDR1 MGHRA and CDR2 YSYEKL. The CDR3 is 19 amino acids.

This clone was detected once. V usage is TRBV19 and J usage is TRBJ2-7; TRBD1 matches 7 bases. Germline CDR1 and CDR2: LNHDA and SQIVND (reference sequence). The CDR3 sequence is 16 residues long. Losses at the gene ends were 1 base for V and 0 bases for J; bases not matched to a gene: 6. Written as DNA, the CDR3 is TGTGCCAGTAGTATAGGTAAGGGGACAGCCTCCTACGAGCAGTACTTC. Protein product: CASSIGKGTASYEQYF.

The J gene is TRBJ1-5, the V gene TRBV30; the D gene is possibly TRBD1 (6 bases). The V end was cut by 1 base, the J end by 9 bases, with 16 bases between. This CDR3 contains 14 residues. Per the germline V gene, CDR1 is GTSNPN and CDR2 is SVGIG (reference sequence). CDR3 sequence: CAWSGSGGLGPQHF. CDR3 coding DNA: TGTGCCTGGAGTGGGTCGGGGGGCTTAGGGCCCCAGCATTTT.

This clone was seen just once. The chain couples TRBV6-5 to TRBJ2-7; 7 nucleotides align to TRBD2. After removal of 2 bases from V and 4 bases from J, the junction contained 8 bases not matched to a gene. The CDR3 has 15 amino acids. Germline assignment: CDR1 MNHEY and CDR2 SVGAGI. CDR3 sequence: CASSYRAGERYEQYF. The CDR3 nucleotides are TGTGCCAGCAGTTACAGGGCGGGAGAAAGGTACGAGCAGTACTTC.

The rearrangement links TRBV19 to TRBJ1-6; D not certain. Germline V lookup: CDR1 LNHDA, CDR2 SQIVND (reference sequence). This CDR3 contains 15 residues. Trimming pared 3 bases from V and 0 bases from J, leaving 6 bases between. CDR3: CASSITGSYNSPLHF. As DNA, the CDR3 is TGTGCCAGTAGTATTACGGGCTCCTATAATTCACCCCTCCACTTT. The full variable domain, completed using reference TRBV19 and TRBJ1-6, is DGGITQSPKYLFRKEGQNVTLSCEQNLNHDAMYWYRQDPGQGLRLIYYSQIVNDFQKGDIAEGYSVSREKKESFPLTVTSAQKNPTAFYLCASSITGSYNSPLHFGNGTRLTVT.

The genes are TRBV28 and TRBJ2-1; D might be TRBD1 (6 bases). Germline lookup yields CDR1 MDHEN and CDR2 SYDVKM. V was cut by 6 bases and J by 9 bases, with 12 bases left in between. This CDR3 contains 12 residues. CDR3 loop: CASSQQGTEQFF. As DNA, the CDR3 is TGTGCCAGCAGCCAACAGGGAACTGAGCAGTTCTTC.

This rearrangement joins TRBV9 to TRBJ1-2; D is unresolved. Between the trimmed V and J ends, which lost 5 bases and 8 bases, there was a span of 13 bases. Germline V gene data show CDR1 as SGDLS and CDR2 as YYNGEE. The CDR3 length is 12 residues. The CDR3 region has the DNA TGTGCCAGCAGTACCCGCCTCGGGGGCTACACCTTC. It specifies CASSTRLGGYTF.

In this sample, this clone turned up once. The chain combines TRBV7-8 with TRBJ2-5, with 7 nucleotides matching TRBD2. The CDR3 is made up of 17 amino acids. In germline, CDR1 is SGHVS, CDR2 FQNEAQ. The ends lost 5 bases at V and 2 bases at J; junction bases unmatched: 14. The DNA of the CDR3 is TGTGCCAGCAGCCTACTTTTTCGAGCGGGAACTCAAGAGACCCAGTACTTC. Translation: CASSLLFRAGTQETQYF.

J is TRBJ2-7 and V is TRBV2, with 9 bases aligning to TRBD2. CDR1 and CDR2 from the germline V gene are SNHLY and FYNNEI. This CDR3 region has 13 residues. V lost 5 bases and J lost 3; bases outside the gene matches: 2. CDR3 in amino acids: CASSRTSDYEQYF. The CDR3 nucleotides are TGTGCCAGCAGTCGGACTAGCGACTACGAGCAGTACTTC.

The CDR3 nucleotides read TGTGCCAGCGAAGGGCAGGGGGCGGGGGACACTGAAGCTTTCTTT. This encodes CASEGQGAGDTEAFF. The V and J genes are TRBV6-5 and TRBJ1-1; 8 positions agree with TRBD1. This CDR3 is 15 amino acids long. The germline gives CDR1 MNHEY, CDR2 SVGAGI. The ends lost 8 bases at V and 3 bases at J; junction bases unmatched: 11.